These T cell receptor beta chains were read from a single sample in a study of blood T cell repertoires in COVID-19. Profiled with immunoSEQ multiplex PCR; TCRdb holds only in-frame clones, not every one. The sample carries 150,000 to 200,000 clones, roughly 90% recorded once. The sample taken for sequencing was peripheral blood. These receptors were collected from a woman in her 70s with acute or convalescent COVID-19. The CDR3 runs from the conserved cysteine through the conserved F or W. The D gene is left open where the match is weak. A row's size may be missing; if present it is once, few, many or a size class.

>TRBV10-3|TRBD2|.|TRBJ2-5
TGTGCCACCAGCGGGGGAGAAGAGACCCAGTACTTC
CATSGGEETQYF
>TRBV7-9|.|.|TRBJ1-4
TGTGCCAGCAGCTTAGGCGGAGGATTTACAACTAATGAAAAACTGTTTTTT
CASSLGGGFTTNEKLFF
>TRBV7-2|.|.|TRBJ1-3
TGTGCCAGCAGCTTAACACAGCCTGGAAACACCATATATTTT
CASSLTQPGNTIYF
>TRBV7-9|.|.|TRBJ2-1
TGTGCCAGCAGCTTAGCTAGCGGACTATACAATGAGCAGTTCTTC
CASSLASGLYNEQFF
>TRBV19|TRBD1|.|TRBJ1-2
TGTGCCAGTAGTCATCGTGGGACAGGGGGCGCCGGTAACTATGGCTACACCTTC
CASSHRGTGGAGNYGYTF
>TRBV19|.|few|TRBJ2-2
TGTGCCAGTTACAGACAGGCGGCCGGGGAGCTGTTTTTT
CASYRQAAGELFF
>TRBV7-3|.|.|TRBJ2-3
TGTGCCAGCAGCTTAAATCCAGACACAGATACGCAGTATTTT
CASSLNPDTDTQYF
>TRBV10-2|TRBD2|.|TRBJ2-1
TGCGCCAGCAGACCCTCTAGCGGGGGGCCAAACAATGAGCAGTTCTTC
CASRPSSGGPNNEQFF
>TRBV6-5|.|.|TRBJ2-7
TGTGCCAGCAACAGATGGTCGTACGAGCAGTACTTC
CASNRWSYEQYF
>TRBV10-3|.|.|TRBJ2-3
TGTGCCATCAGTGAGAGAATGGAGGGCGGGCGCACAGATACGCAGTATTTT
CAISERMEGGRTDTQYF
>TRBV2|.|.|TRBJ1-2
TGTGCCAGCAGTGAATTAAAGGGACACCGAGGGGGCTACACCTTC
CASSELKGHRGGYTF
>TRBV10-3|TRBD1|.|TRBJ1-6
TGTGCCATCAGTGAAAGGGGTACAGGGGCTAATTCACCCCTCCACTTT
CAISERGTGANSPLHF
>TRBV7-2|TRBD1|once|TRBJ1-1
TGTGCCAGCAGCTTGCGACAGGGCGGAACTGAAGCTTTCTTT
CASSLRQGGTEAFF
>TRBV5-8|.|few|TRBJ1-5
TGTGCCAGCAGCGCAGGACAGAGTTATAGCAATCAGCCCCAGCATTTT
CASSAGQSYSNQPQHF
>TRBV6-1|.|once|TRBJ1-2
TGTGCCAGCAGTGAGGGGCCAGGGGAAGATGGCTACACCTTC
CASSEGPGEDGYTF
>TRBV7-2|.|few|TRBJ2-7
TGTGCCAGCAGCCCCAGGGACATTTTATCCTACGAGCAGTACTTC
CASSPRDILSYEQYF
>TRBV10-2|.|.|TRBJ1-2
TGCGCCAGCAGTGAAACCAGGACATATGGCTACACCTTC
CASSETRTYGYTF
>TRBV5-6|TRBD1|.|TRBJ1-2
TGTGCCAGCAACCCCCAGGGGACAGGGTCTTTTCTCCGGGGCTACACCTTC
CASNPQGTGSFLRGYTF
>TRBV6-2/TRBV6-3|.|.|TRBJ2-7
TGTGCCAGCAGTTACCCGAAAGGGGGACGCTACGAGCAGTACTTC
CASSYPKGGRYEQYF
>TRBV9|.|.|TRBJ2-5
TGTGCCAGCAGCGTAGAAGGGGTCCGGGAGACCCAGTACTTC
CASSVEGVRETQYF
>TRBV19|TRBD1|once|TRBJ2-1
TGTGCCAGTAGTACCGGACAGGGAAGTGCGAATGAGCAGTTCTTC
CASSTGQGSANEQFF
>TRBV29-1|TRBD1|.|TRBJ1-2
TGCAGCGTTGAAGATTTACTAGGACAGGTTAACTATGGCTACACCTTC
CSVEDLLGQVNYGYTF
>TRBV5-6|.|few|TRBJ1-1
TGTGCCAGCAGCTTCTTTTCCCAGAGGGGAGGGGGAGCTTTCTTT
CASSFFSQRGGGAFF
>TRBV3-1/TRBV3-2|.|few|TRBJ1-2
TGTGCCAGCAGCCAAGATCGTAGGGGTGGCTACACCTTC
CASSQDRRGGYTF
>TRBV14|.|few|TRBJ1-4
TGTGCCAGCAGCCAAGAGACAGCTAATGAAAAACTGTTTTTT
CASSQETANEKLFF
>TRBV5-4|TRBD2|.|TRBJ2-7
TGTGCCAGCAGCTCCGGGACTACACCCTACGAGCAGTACTTC
CASSSGTTPYEQYF